This T cell receptor (beta chain) was recorded in a study of blood T cell repertoires in COVID-19. Study as a whole: Sources were T cells, B-cell-depleted T cells, or PBMCs; the material itself was cDNA or gDNA.

Germline V gene data show CDR1 as MNHEY and CDR2 as SMNVEV (reference sequence). The trim removed 5 bases at V and 1 base at J, leaving 4 bases unmatched. The CDR3 contains 14 residues. The repertoire was sequenced with immunoSEQ multiplex PCR; TCRdb's copy has only in-frame clones and lacks some. The sample includes about 260,000 clones, 75% to 95% of them seen just once. Sequencing was done on a sample of peripheral blood. The receptor comes from a young adult with COVID-19, enrolled during active disease. The chain carries TRBV27 and TRBJ2-7; 8 nucleotides align to TRBD1. CDR3 bases: TGTGCCAGCAGTGACCGGGACAGGTCCTACGAGCAGTACTTC. Amino acids: CASSDRDRSYEQYF.